Listed here is a single T cell receptor (beta chain). This receptor's antigen is unknown. Nothing much larger sits one base from this clone, and base qualities are not available. Synthetic TCR analog templates were spiked into each PCR to estimate absolute template abundance from read counts. Using the immunoSEQ assay, TCRbeta CDR3 regions were amplified from genomic DNA with bias-controlled V and J gene primers. Sequencing of rearranged TCRbeta segments was performed at approximately 20X coverage. In the source study's methods: Sequencing errors were corrected by clustering and CDR3s were annotated against IMGT to assign V, D and J genes. Only productive TCRbeta rearrangements were used in downstream analyses, excluding out-of-frame or stop-codon sequences. To compute clonality, Shannon entropy was normalized by the log of the number of unique productive sequences and then subtracted from one. Clones differing between time points or between blood and tumor were identified by Fisher's exact test with Benjamini-Hochberg correction at adjusted p below 0.01. TCRdb holds this immuneACCESS table with in-frame rearrangements only. Some clones are missing; in checked studies, unresolved V genes explain under half, and the rest has no known cause. The V and J calls and clone size come from that table; D and trimming were worked out from the DNA. This sample is represented by more than 65,000 clones; about nine tenths of them were singletons. In total, the top ten clones hold 4.5% to 7% of the sample.

This specimen comes from a study of PD-L1 blockade in urothelial cancer (dated by TCRdb to about 2017). For context, the study as a whole: Therapy was started at some point between 2014 and 2016 for all patients, and atezolizumab 1,200 mg was administered intravenously every 3 weeks. In the same patients, pretreatment tumors underwent whole exome sequencing and RNA sequencing in addition to TCR sequencing. Pretreatment tumor samples, along with matched peripheral blood serially collected before and after atezolizumab treatment, were subjected to TCR sequencing. Blood samples were analyzed at two time points: 3 weeks after treatment start (second dose) and 6 weeks after treatment start. Patients had an ECOG performance status of 0 or 1 and had received between 0 and 3 prior chemotherapy regimens. Pretreatment blood TCR-seq was available for about 30 patients, at least one posttreatment blood collection was obtained for 24 patients, and tumor TCR-seq was available for 24 patients. Several patients achieved durable clinical benefit and around 19 did not. About 85% of the roughly 30 patients were males with bladder-origin urothelial cancer, and about 65% of the 29 reported a prior smoking history. Progression-free survival longer than 6 months counted as durable clinical benefit, and TCR features were additionally tested against both progression-free and overall survival. A median of approximately 140,000 T cells and approximately 86,000 unique TCRs was obtained from blood samples, and a median clonality of roughly 0.08 was observed. Somatic, immune and clinical correlates of response to PD-L1 blockade with atezolizumab in urothelial cancer were the focus of an exploratory multi-omic analysis.

The CDR3 covers 18 residues, taking in both the cysteine and the phenylalanine. The DNA shown is the 54-base CDR3, in frame from base 1. V is clipped by 5 bases and J by 9 bases, and the sequence between their germline boundaries is 29 bases long. CDR1 and CDR2 are read off the germline V gene as SGHRS and YFSETQ. Study-wide conclusions, independent of this receptor: A pretreatment peripheral blood TCR clonality below the median was linked to improved progression-free and overall survival. Because of the small sample size (n ≈ 30) and the many exploratory analyses performed, the results are intended to be regarded as hypothesis-generating. Greater expansion of tumor-associated TCR clones in peripheral blood 3 weeks after the start of treatment was observed in patients with durable benefit (n of about 20, p = 0.022).

A cohort of more than 25 patients with locally advanced or metastatic urothelial carcinoma, treated at Memorial Sloan Kettering on a trial protocol, was included. Peripheral blood mononuclear cells were collected pretreatment and during treatment, at between 1 and 8 total time points per patient. The Qiagen DNeasy Blood extraction kit was used to purify genomic DNA from total PBMCs and tumor samples. PBMCs were collected pretreatment and during treatment, and were isolated and stored as previously described. The sequencing here drew on PBMCs, taken around atezolizumab (anti-PD-L1) treatment. This TCR came from a woman in her seventies with urothelial cancer. The rearrangement joined TRBV5-1 to TRBJ2-2; the D gene is perhaps TRBD2, from 6 matching bases. The CDR3 protein sequence reads: CASSKSVIVGSSAWELFF. The nucleotides read TGCGCCAGCAGTAAAAGCGTTATTGTCGGGAGCTCTGCGTGGGAGCTGTTTTTT.